This T cell receptor beta chain was recovered during a study of cytomegalovirus exposure and HLA in healthy donors. TCRdb's table, derived via immunoSEQ multiplex PCR, lists solely in-frame clones and lacks some. Of about 220,000 clones listed, around 90% are singletons. Study results and limitations: Reports described diagnosis of cytomegalovirus status by the classifier as highly specific and sensitive. Most TCR sequences proved rare, with some public TCRs found in many donors.

With V trimmed by 7 bases and J by 0 bases, 8 bases remained unmatched. CDR1 MNHNS and CDR2 SASEGT come from the germline V gene. CDR3 size: 15 residues. Concerning this clone: The antigen remains unidentified.

The sequenced sample was PBMCs. The chain carries TRBV6-1 and TRBJ1-1; 7 nucleotides line up with TRBD1. The clonotype was recovered from a woman aged 18-29 years in good health and CMV-seronegative. DNA for the CDR3: TGTGCCAGCAACCGAGACAGGGATCTGAACACTGAAGCTTTCTTT. Its protein product is CASNRDRDLNTEAFF.